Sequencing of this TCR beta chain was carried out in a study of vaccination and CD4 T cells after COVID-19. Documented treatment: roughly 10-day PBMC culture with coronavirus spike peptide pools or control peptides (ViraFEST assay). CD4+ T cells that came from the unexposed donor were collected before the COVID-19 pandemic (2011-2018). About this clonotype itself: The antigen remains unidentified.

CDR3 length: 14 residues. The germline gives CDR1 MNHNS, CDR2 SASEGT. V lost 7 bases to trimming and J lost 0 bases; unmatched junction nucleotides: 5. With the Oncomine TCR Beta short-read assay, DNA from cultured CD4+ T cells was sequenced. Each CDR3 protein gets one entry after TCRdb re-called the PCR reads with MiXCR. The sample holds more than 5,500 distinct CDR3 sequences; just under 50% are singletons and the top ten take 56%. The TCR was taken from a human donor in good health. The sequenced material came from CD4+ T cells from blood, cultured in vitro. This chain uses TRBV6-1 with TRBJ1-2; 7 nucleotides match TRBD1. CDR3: CASKGAGANYGYTF. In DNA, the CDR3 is TGTGCCAGCAAGGGGGCTGGAGCTAACTATGGCTACACCTTC.